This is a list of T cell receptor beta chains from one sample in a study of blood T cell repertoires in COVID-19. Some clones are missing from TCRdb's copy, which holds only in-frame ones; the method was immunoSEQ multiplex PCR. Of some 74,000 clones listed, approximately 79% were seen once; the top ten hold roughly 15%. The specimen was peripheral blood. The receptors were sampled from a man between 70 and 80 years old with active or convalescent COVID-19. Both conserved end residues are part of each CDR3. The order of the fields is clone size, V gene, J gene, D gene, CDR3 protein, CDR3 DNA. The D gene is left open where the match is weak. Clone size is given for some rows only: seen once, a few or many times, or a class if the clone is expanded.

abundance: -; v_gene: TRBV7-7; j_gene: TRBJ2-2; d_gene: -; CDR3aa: CASSMGENTGELFF; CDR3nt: TGTGCTAGCAGCATGGGAGAGAACACCGGGGAGCTGTTTTTT
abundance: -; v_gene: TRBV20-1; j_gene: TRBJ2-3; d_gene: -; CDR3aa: CSASSSQGLTDTQYF; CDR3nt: TGCAGTGCTAGTTCATCTCAGGGTTTGACAGATACGCAGTATTTT
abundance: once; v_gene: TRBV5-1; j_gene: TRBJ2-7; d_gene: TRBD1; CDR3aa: CASRPDRGVWGQYF; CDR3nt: TGCGCCAGCAGACCGGACAGGGGGGTATGGGGGCAGTACTTC
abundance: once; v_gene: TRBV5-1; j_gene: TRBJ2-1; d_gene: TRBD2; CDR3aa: CASSPASGGNNEQFF; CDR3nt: TGCGCCAGCAGCCCCGCTAGCGGGGGTAACAATGAGCAGTTCTTC
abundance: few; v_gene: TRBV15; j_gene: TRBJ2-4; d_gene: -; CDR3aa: CATSRDFGRGQIAKNIQYF; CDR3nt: TGTGCCACCAGCAGAGATTTTGGGCGGGGGCAAATAGCCAAAAACATTCAGTACTTC
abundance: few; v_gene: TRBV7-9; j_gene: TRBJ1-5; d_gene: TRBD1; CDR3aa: CASSLETGGLHNQPQHF; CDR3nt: TGTGCCAGCAGCTTAGAGACAGGGGGGCTTCACAATCAGCCCCAGCATTTT
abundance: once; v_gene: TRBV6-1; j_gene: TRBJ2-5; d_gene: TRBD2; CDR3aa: CASSERPGGEETQYF; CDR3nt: TGTGCCAGCAGTGAAAGGCCGGGGGGGGAAGAGACCCAGTACTTC
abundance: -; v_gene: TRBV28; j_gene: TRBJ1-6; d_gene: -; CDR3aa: CASSSPGYNSPLHF; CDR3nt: TGTGCCAGCAGTTCCCCGGGGTATAATTCACCCCTCCACTTT
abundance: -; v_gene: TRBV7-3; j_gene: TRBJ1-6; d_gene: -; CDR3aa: CASSLTSNSPLHF; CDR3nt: TGTGCCAGCAGCTTAACCAGTAATTCACCCCTCCACTTT
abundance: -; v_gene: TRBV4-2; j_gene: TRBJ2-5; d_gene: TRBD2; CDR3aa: CASSQERGRRETQYF; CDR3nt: TGTGCCAGCAGCCAAGAGCGGGGGAGAAGGGAGACCCAGTACTTC
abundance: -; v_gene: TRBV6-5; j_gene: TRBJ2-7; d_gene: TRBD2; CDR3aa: CASSPGTRSEQYF; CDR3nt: TGTGCCAGCAGTCCCGGGACTAGGAGCGAGCAGTACTTC
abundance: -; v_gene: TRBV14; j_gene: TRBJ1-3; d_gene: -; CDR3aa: CASSYSGNTIYF; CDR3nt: TGTGCCAGCAGTTACTCTGGAAACACCATATATTTT
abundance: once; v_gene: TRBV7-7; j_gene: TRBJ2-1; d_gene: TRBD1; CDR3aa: CASSSRDRDEQFF; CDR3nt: TGTGCTAGCAGCTCCCGTGACAGGGATGAGCAGTTCTTC
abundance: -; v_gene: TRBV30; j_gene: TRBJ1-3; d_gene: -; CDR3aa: CAWSVQGNTIYF; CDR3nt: TGTGCCTGGAGTGTACAGGGAAACACCATATATTTT